The present T cell receptor beta chain was sequenced within a study of blood T cell repertoires in COVID-19. Study-wide background: Acute and convalescent COVID-19 samples came from the United States, Italy and Spain. T cells, B-cell-depleted T cells, or PBMCs provided the cDNA or gDNA that served as material.

V was clipped by 5 bases and J by 1 base, with 10 bases between them. CDR1 and CDR2 from the germline V gene are SGHAT and FQNNGV. The length of the CDR3 is 14 residues. The table came from immunoSEQ multiplex PCR; TCRdb's copy has only in-frame clones and leaves some out. The repertoire holds fewer than 80,000 clones, with 70% to 75% as singletons. V usage is TRBV11-2 and J usage is TRBJ2-3; no clear D. Sequenced: peripheral blood. The origin of this receptor is a man aged 55 to 70 with acute or convalescent COVID-19. The CDR3: CASSPPGGTDTQYF. DNA for the CDR3: TGTGCCAGCAGCCCCCCCGGTGGCACAGATACGCAGTATTTT.